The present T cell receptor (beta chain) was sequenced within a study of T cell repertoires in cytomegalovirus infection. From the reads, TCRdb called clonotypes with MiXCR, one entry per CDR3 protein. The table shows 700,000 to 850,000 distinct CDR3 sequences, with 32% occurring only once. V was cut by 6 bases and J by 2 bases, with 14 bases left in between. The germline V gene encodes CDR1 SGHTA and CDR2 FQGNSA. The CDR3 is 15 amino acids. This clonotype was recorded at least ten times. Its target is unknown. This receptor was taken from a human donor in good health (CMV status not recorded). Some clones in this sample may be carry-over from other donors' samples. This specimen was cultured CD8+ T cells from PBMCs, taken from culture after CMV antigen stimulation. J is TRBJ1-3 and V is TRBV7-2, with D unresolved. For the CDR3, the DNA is TGTGCCAGCAGGGGAAAGGATGGGCCTGGAAACACCATATATTTT. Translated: CASRGKDGPGNTIYF.